This TCR beta chain was retrieved from a study of cytomegalovirus exposure and HLA in healthy donors. Whole-study findings and limits: CMV serostatus was the only recorded immune exposure for donors. Earlier analysis yielded a pattern in which most TCR beta V segments were productive about 87% or about 30% of the time.

The primer mix had 60 Vbeta and 13 Jbeta primers. Clones were sequenced by immunoSEQ multiplex PCR, and TCRdb holds only the in-frame ones, with some missing. Here the sample spans 95,000 to 120,000 clones, roughly 70% being singletons. The CDR3 contains 16 residues. CDR1 and CDR2 (germline): GTSNPN, SVGIG (reference sequence). V was pared by 4 bases and J by 2 bases, with 11 bases of the junction left unmatched. With regard to this clone: Its antigen remains unknown.

The V and J genes are TRBV30 and TRBJ1-2; 9 bases are a match to TRBD1. The receptor's source is a woman aged 40 to 50 in good health and CMV-seropositive. The sequencing sample was made of PBMCs. The CDR3 protein is CAWNSLQGARNYGYTF. The CDR3 DNA reads as TGTGCCTGGAATTCCTTACAGGGGGCGCGGAACTATGGCTACACCTTC. The full variable domain, in which reference TRBV30 and TRBJ1-2 provide the parts outside the CDR3, is SQTIHQWPATLVQPVGSPLSLECTVEGTSNPNLYWYRQAAGRGLQLLFYSVGIGQISSEVPQNLSASRPQDRQFILSSKKLLLSDSGFYLCAWNSLQGARNYGYTFGSGTRLTVV.